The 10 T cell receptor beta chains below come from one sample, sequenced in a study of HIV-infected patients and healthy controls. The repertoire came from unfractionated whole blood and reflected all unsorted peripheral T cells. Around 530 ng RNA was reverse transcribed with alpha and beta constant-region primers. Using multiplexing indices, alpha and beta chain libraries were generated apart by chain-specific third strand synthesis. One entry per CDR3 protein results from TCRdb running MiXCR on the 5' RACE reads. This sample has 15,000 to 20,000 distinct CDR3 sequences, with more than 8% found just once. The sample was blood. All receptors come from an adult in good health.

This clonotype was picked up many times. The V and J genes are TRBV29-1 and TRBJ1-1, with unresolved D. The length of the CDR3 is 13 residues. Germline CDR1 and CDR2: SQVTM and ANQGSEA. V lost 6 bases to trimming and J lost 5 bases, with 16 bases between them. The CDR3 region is CSVAVGVGTEAFF. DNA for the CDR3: TGCAGCGTGGCGGTTGGGGTGGGGACTGAAGCTTTCTTT.

This CDR3 reads CASSPVNQPQHF. CDR3 coding DNA: TGTGCCAGCAGCCCCGTCAATCAGCCCCAGCATTTT. The rearrangement links TRBV7-8 to TRBJ1-5; D ambiguous. The length of the CDR3 is 12 residues. The V gene lost 5 bases and the J gene lost 3 bases, with 5 bases spanning the gap. Germline V gene data show CDR1 as SGHVS and CDR2 as FQNEAQ.

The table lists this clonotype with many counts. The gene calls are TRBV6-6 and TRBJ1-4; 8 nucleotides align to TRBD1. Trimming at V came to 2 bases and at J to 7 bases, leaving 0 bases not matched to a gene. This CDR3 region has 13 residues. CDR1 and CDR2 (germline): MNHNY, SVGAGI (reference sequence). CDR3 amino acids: CASSYGTGEKLFF. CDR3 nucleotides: TGTGCCAGCAGTTACGGGACAGGTGAAAAACTGTTTTTT.

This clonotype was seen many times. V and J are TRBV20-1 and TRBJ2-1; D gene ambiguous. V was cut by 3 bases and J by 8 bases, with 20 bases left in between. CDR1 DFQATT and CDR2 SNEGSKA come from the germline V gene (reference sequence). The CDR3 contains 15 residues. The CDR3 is CSARPLGQPLDEQFF. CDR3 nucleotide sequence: TGCAGTGCTAGGCCTCTAGGTCAGCCATTGGATGAGCAGTTCTTC.

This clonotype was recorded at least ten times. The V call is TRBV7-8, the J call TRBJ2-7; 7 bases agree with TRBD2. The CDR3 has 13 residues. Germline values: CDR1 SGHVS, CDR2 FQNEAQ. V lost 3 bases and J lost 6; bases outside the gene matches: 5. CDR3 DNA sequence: TGTGCCAGCAGCTTCGGGGGGTCGGCCGAGCAGTACTTC. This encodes CASSFGGSAEQYF.

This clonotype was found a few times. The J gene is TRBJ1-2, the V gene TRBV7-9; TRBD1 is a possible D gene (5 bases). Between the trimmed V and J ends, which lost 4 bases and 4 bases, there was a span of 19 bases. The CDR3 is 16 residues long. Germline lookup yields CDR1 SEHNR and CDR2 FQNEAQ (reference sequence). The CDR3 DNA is TGTGCCAGCAGCTCGCCGGGACTGGCTCTGGTCTATGGCTACACCTTC. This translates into CASSSPGLALVYGYTF.

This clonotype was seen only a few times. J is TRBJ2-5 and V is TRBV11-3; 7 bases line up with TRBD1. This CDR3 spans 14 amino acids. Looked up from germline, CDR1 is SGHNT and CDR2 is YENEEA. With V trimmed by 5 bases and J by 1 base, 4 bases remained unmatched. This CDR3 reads CASSPGGVQETQYF. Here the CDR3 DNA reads TGTGCCAGCAGCCCAGGGGGTGTCCAAGAGACCCAGTACTTC. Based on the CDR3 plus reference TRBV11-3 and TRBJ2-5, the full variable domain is EAGVVQSPRYKIIEKKQPVAFWCNPISGHNTLYWYLQNLGQGPELLIRYENEEAVDDSQLPKDRFSAERLKGVDSTLKIQPAELGDSAVYLCASSPGGVQETQYFGPGTRLLVL.

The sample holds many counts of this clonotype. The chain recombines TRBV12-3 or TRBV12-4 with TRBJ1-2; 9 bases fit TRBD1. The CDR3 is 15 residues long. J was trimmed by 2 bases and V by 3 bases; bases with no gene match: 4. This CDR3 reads CASSFPGQGNYGYTF. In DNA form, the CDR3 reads TGTGCCAGCAGTTTTCCCGGACAGGGGAACTATGGCTACACCTTC.

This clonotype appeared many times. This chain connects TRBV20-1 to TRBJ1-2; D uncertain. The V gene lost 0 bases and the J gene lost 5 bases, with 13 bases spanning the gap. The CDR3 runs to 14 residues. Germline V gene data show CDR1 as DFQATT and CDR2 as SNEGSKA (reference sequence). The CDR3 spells CSARDTGRGYGYTF. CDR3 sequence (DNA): TGCAGTGCTAGAGATACGGGGAGAGGGTATGGCTACACCTTC.

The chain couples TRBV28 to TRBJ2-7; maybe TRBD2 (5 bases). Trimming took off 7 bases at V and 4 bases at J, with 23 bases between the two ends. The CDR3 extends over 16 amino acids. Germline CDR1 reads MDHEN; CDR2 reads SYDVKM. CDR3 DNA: TGTGCCAGCAAACCCGGGATCCACGGCACCATTTACGAGCAGTACTTC. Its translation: CASKPGIHGTIYEQYF.